This TCR beta chain was recovered during a study of shared clonotypes between healthy human individuals (dated by TCRdb to the early 2020s). About the investigation overall: A couple of women and a few men aged 18 to 49 years were included in the cohort. Per donor, three plates each were used for CD4 naive and CD4 memory, two for CD8 naive, and one for CD8 memory. To estimate repertoire size and how much clonotypes are shared between individuals, the study performed deep sequencing of blood TCR repertoires from five healthy adults. Libraries were prepared and TCR repertoires were sequenced by different laboratories using diverse techniques, in order to increase sequencing depth and limit assay-specific biases. Per donor, leukapheresis produced somewhere between about 0.8 and 9 billion PBMCs.

Remarks on this clone: Its antigen is not yet known. No much larger clone is present one base from it, and per-base qualities are unavailable. Other DNA sequences in the same sample also yield this CDR3.

CD8 naive samples consisted of CD45RO-negative cells that were positively selected for CCR7, yielding a CD45RA+CCR7+ population without TemRA cells. Healthy HIV-negative adults with no recently reported acute infections or vaccinations were included as donors. Every donor was a Caucasian adult living in Nashville, Tennessee, USA. Blood was collected by leukapheresis, and PBMCs were isolated by Ficoll-Histopaque density gradient centrifugation and then cryopreserved in liquid nitrogen vapor phase. Analytical flow cytometry was used to check the purity and quantity of each magnetically sorted T cell population. Genomic DNA was isolated from each sorted fraction and quantified by UV absorbance on a Nanodrop 2000c. Using the deep immunoSEQ assay, TCR CDR3 regions were amplified from genomic DNA by multiplex PCR. For each cell subset, the extracted genomic DNA was distributed evenly across all wells of several immunoSEQ 96-well plates, and each plate served as one replicate. For sorted subsets, each replicate PCR was loaded with approximately 200 ng genomic DNA, equivalent to about 33,000 T cell genomes. The purified libraries were quantified using a Qubit 3.0 fluorometer, sized with a Bioanalyzer 2100, and then quantified again using the KAPA Library Quantification kit. A separate single-read 150-cycle Illumina NextSeq 550 flow cell was used to sequence each immunoSEQ 96-well plate. In the original analysis: Because the immunoSEQ output included only junctional sequences and no quality scores, the filtering could not be the same as the filtering used for full-length reads. To assign V/J genes and CDR3, sequences were annotated against IMGT germline references using PyIR, a Python wrapper for IgBLAST v1.9. Reads were filtered out if the reads had weak V/J assignments (E-value above 1e-6), no CDR3, stop codons, out-of-frame junctions, or ambiguous translated residues. V3J clonotypes were defined as sequences sharing an identical inferred V gene, J gene, and CDR3 amino acid sequence. To compute the percentage overlap between repertoires, the number of shared unique clonotypes was divided by the size of the smaller repertoire. Repertoire richness was assessed with RTK rarefaction, the Chao1 estimator, and Recon v2.1 estimates of unobserved clonotypes. OLGA was used to compute generation probabilities for all TCRbeta clonotypes that the gDNA method yielded from a handful of donors. Here the immuneACCESS table is served through TCRdb, limited to in-frame sequences with V and J called. Missing clones are a known gap in these copies; in checked studies unresolved V genes cover under half, and the rest lacks a known reason. That table furnishes V, J and clone size, whereas the DNA furnished D and trimming. This sample gives 600,000 or so clones in total; approximately 95% of them show up just once. The ten largest clones add up to over 0.095% of the sample.

V ends up 5 bases short and J 4 bases short, with an unmatched junction base count of 4. Looking up the germline V gene (reference sequence) yields CDR1 MNHEY and CDR2 SMNVEV. The CDR3 spans 16 residues, from the cysteine through the phenylalanine. Kept here is only the CDR3 DNA, which spans 48 bases and is read in frame from base 1. Broader findings and caveats from the paper: Compared with non-shared clonotypes, clonotypes shared by all four sorted-subset donors had higher generation probabilities. The genetic and exposure-history diversity represented was limited by the small number of donors. Incomplete sequencing was indicated by rarefaction of sorted-subset datasets, despite the large sequencing depth. Approximately 4.8% of naive CD4, 3.5% of naive CD8, 2.3% of memory CD4, and 0.35% to 0.5% of memory CD8 clonotypes were shared across several donors. Pairwise subsampling led to the expectation that sequencing depth would affect the degree of clonotype sharing among donors. Sampling was restricted to blood, and TCR repertoires in tissue are likely to differ from TCR repertoires in blood. Larger estimated clonotype richness was generally found for naive subsets than for memory subsets.

The V gene is TRBV27 and the J gene is TRBJ2-1; the junction holds 14 bases that match TRBD2. Sequenced material: naive CD8+ T cells sorted from blood. Explained via the paper, the cell subset or site label denotes: CD45RA+CCR7+. This clonotype was obtained from a woman younger than 45 in good health. The nucleotides are TGTGCCAGCAGTCCAGGGACTAGCGGGAGATACAATGAGCAGTTCTTC. It translates as CASSPGTSGRYNEQFF.